This passage covers 20 T cell receptor beta chains from one sample sequenced in a study of blood T cell repertoires in COVID-19. Some clones are missing from TCRdb's copy, which holds only in-frame ones; the method was immunoSEQ multiplex PCR. Here the sample spans 200,000 to 300,000 clones, 85% to 95% being singletons. Sequenced sample: peripheral blood. These receptors all come from a young man with COVID-19, enrolled during active disease.

The chain recombines TRBV7-2 with TRBJ1-2; D unclear. CDR3 length: 12 amino acids. The germline V gene has CDR1 SGHTA and CDR2 FQGNSA. V was shortened by 3 bases and J by 4 bases, with 6 bases between the two germline ends. Here the CDR3 DNA reads TGTGCCAGCAGCTTCGACATCTATGGCTACACCTTC. Translated, it gives CASSFDIYGYTF. Filled out from reference TRBV7-2 and TRBJ1-2, the complete variable domain reads GAGVSQSPSNKVTEKGKDVELRCDPISGHTALYWYRQSLGQGLEFLIYFQGNSAPDKSGLPSDRFSAERTGGSVSTLTIQRTQQEDSAVYLCASSFDIYGYTFGSGTRLTVV.

V gene TRBV7-9 combines with J gene TRBJ2-7; TRBD1 matches 8 bases. CDR3 size: 14 residues. Germline trimming cut 4 bases from V and 4 bases from J; bases unmatched to any gene: 6. Per the germline V gene, CDR1 is SEHNR and CDR2 is FQNEAQ (reference sequence). CDR3 protein: CASSSGTGTYEQYF. CDR3 bases: TGTGCCAGCAGCTCCGGGACAGGAACGTACGAGCAGTACTTC.

The rearrangement joins TRBV6-5 to TRBJ2-3; D possibly corresponds to TRBD2 (7 bases). Between the trimmed V and J ends, which lost 7 bases and 6 bases, there was a span of 14 bases. The CDR3 loop spans 13 amino acids. CDR1 is MNHEY and CDR2 is SVGAGI in the germline V gene. In DNA, the CDR3 is TGTGCCAGCAACGTGGGGGGGGCCGATACGCAGTATTTT. Translating gives CASNVGGADTQYF.

CDR3 loop: CASSVDPTRGYTF. CDR3 nucleotides: TGTGCCAGCAGTGTCGACCCTACGCGGGGCTACACCTTC. The chain is built from TRBV28 and TRBJ1-2; D gene ambiguous. V lost 5 bases and J 8 bases, leaving 15 bases between the germline ends. Germline V gene sequence: CDR1 MDHEN, CDR2 SYDVKM. There are 13 residues in the CDR3.

This sequence joins TRBV5-5 and TRBJ1-2, with D maybe TRBD1 (5 bases). Per the germline V gene, CDR1 is SGHKS and CDR2 is YYEKEE (reference sequence). The CDR3 is made up of 16 amino acids. Trimming took 0 bases from V and 3 from J, leaving 15 bases between them. CDR3 loop: CASSLVRGWEDYGYTF. The CDR3 DNA is TGTGCCAGCAGCTTGGTACGGGGCTGGGAGGACTATGGCTACACCTTC.

This chain links TRBV2 with TRBJ1-2; tentatively, D is TRBD1 (5 bases). The CDR3 sequence is 14 residues long. The germline gives CDR1 SNHLY, CDR2 FYNNEI. Trimming removed 6 bases from V and 4 bases from J, with 15 bases in between. In DNA, the CDR3 is TGTGCCAGCAGAGACCAGGGCGGCCCCTATGGCTACACCTTC. As protein: CASRDQGGPYGYTF.

J is TRBJ2-7 and V is TRBV30; 7 nucleotides match TRBD1. The junction had 8 bases not matched to a gene; V was cut back by 2 bases and J by 7 bases. The CDR3 is 13 residues long. From germline, CDR1 is GTSNPN and CDR2 SVGIG (reference sequence). Here the CDR3 reads CAWSKQGLGEQYF. As DNA, the CDR3 is TGTGCCTGGAGTAAACAGGGGCTGGGGGAGCAGTACTTC.

The V and J genes are TRBV12-3 or TRBV12-4 and TRBJ1-1; 8 bases line up with TRBD1. Trimming cost V 6 bases and J 11 bases; bases outside gene matches: 8. The CDR3 loop spans 12 amino acids. CDR3 bases: TGTGCCAGCAGAGGGACAGGTCAGAGCGCTTTCTTT. Amino acids: CASRGTGQSAFF.

In its sample, this clone was seen once. The genes are TRBV6-5 and TRBJ2-4; weak D call: TRBD2 (7 bases). V lost 11 bases and J lost 2, with 13 bases in between. Germline CDR1 and CDR2: MNHEY and SVGAGI. The CDR3 has 13 residues. The CDR3 here is CAGGGVSKNIQYF. The CDR3 bases are TGTGCCGGCGGGGGCGTCTCCAAAAACATTCAGTACTTC.

The rearrangement links TRBV7-9 to TRBJ1-2, with 9 bases matching TRBD1. V lost 3 bases, J lost 6 bases, and 8 bases stayed unmatched. This CDR3 region has 15 residues. CDR1 SEHNR and CDR2 FQNEAQ come from the germline V gene (reference sequence). The CDR3 sequence is CASSFSRTGANGYTF. The CDR3 region has the DNA TGTGCCAGCAGCTTTTCTAGGACAGGGGCTAATGGCTACACCTTC.

A few counts support this clone. The chain combines TRBV5-1 with TRBJ2-2, with TRBD1 matching 10 bases. The germline V gene has CDR1 SGHRS and CDR2 YFSETQ. J lost 4 bases, V lost 3 bases, and 6 bases had no gene match. The CDR3 spans 16 residues. CDR3 loop: CASSWRTGGSTGELFF. The CDR3 region has the DNA TGCGCCAGCAGCTGGAGGACAGGGGGAAGCACCGGGGAGCTGTTTTTT.

The chain uses TRBV14 and TRBJ1-2, with TRBD1 as a possible D gene (6 bases). The V end lost 2 bases, the J end lost 6 bases, and 10 bases lay between the germline ends. CDR1 and CDR2 from the germline V gene are SGHDN and FVKESK. The CDR3 is 13 amino acids. The CDR3 protein is CASSQRAGDGYTF. In DNA form, the CDR3 reads TGTGCCAGCAGCCAACGGGCAGGGGATGGCTACACCTTC.

The CDR3 region is CASSSRDFQETQYF. The CDR3 DNA is TGTGCCAGCAGCTCCCGGGATTTTCAAGAGACCCAGTACTTC. This chain links TRBV7-6 with TRBJ2-5; TRBD2 is a possible D gene (5 bases). Per germline, CDR1 SGHVS and CDR2 FNYEAQ. V lost 4 bases, J lost 2 bases, and 11 bases lay in between. There are 14 residues in the CDR3.

To note about this clone: Other DNA sequences in the sample encode the same CDR3. The chain uses TRBV5-4 and TRBJ1-2; no firm D call. This CDR3 contains 13 residues. V lost 0 bases and J 2 bases, leaving 5 bases between the germline ends. Germline lookup yields CDR1 SGHNT and CDR2 YYREEE (reference sequence). This CDR3 is CASSLAGNYGYTF. The DNA for the CDR3 is TGTGCCAGCAGCTTGGCCGGGAACTATGGCTACACCTTC. Full variable domain (rest looked up from reference TRBV5-4 and TRBJ1-2): ETGVTQSPTHLIKTRGQQVTLRCSSQSGHNTVSWYQQALGQGPQFIFQYYREEENGRGNFPPRFSGLQFPNYSSELNVNALELDDSALYLCASSLAGNYGYTFGSGTRLTVV.

V usage is TRBV5-1 and J usage is TRBJ1-2; 8 nucleotides match TRBD1. Germline V gives CDR1 SGHRS, CDR2 YFSETQ. This CDR3 has 14 residues. With 3 bases clipped from V and 2 bases from J, the junction kept 3 bases outside the gene matches. The CDR3 nucleotides read TGCGCCAGCAGCTCCCGGACAGGGAACTATGGCTACACCTTC. Translation gives CASSSRTGNYGYTF.

There are a few counts of this clone. V is TRBV27 and J is TRBJ2-7; the match to TRBD1 covers 10 bases. Looked up from germline, CDR1 is MNHEY and CDR2 is SMNVEV (reference sequence). The CDR3 is 15 residues long. The junction had 7 bases not matched to a gene; V was cut back by 6 bases and J by 2 bases. CDR3 sequence (DNA): TGTGCCAGCAGGAGGGGACAGGGGAGCACCTACGAGCAGTACTTC. Translating gives CASRRGQGSTYEQYF.

This chain joins TRBV4-1 and TRBJ2-3; TRBD2 matches 9 bases. There are 15 residues in the CDR3. The V gene end was trimmed by 8 bases and the J gene end by 7 bases; junction bases not matched to a gene: 13. Germline V gene data show CDR1 as MGHRA and CDR2 as YSYEKL. The CDR3, as DNA: TGCGCCAGCCGTCAAGCTAGCGGGGCTCCGTATACGCAGTATTTT. Translation: CASRQASGAPYTQYF.

In regard to this clone: The same CDR3 is also encoded by other DNA sequences in this sample. The chain employs TRBV19 and TRBJ1-5; a weak D match, TRBD1 (6 bases). The length of the CDR3 is 14 residues. The V and J ends lost 4 bases and 4 bases respectively, with 11 bases between them. Germline assignment: CDR1 LNHDA and CDR2 SQIVND (reference sequence). CDR3 protein: CASSRGGGNQPQHF. For the CDR3, the DNA is TGTGCCAGTAGTAGGGGAGGGGGGAATCAGCCCCAGCATTTT.

This sequence joins TRBV6-1 and TRBJ1-5; unclear D gene. The V gene lost 2 bases and the J gene lost 3 bases, with 5 bases spanning the gap. CDR1 is MNHNS and CDR2 is SASEGT in the germline V gene. The CDR3 contains 13 residues. The CDR3 region is CASSEILNQPQHF. CDR3 nucleotides: TGTGCCAGCAGTGAAATCCTCAATCAGCCCCAGCATTTT.

The V and J genes are TRBV9 and TRBJ1-1; 7 bases are a match to TRBD1. Germline V gene sequence: CDR1 SGDLS, CDR2 YYNGEE. After removal of 0 bases from V and 1 base from J, the junction contained 3 bases not matched to a gene. The CDR3 sequence is 15 residues long. The CDR3 sequence: CASSVEDRPNTEAFF. CDR3 nucleotide sequence: TGTGCCAGCAGCGTAGAGGACAGGCCGAACACTGAAGCTTTCTTT.